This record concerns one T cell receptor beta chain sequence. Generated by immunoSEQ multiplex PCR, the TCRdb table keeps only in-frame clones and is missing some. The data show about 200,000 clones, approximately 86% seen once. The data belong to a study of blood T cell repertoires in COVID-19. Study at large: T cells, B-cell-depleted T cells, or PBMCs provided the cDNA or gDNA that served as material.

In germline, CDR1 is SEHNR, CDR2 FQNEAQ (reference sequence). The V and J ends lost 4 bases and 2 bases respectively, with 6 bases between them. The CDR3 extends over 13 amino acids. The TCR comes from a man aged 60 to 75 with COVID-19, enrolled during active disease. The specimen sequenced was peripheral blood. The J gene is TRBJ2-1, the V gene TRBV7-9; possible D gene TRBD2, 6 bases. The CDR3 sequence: CASSWGAYNEQFF. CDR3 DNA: TGTGCCAGCAGCTGGGGGGCCTACAATGAGCAGTTCTTC.